Below, 24 T cell receptor beta chains from the same sample are listed, as sequenced in a study of blood T cell repertoires in COVID-19. Method: immunoSEQ multiplex PCR; TCRdb's copy keeps in-frame clones and lacks some. This table has under 300,000 clones, more than 75% appearing once. Sequencing input: peripheral blood. These receptors were taken from a woman in her sixties with active or convalescent COVID-19.

The CDR3 DNA is TGTGCCAGCAGTTCCCGGGACAGGGGTAATGAAAAACTGTTTTTT. Translating it yields CASSSRDRGNEKLFF. V usage is TRBV6-5 and J usage is TRBJ1-4; 10 nucleotides match TRBD1. Germline CDR1 reads MNHEY; CDR2 reads SVGAGI. The CDR3 extends over 15 amino acids. Trimming cost V 4 bases and J 4 bases; bases outside gene matches: 3.

This clone was observed once. Other DNA sequences from this sample encode an identical CDR3 as well. This chain joins TRBV6-5 and TRBJ1-2, with unresolved D. The CDR3 is made up of 12 amino acids. Germline lookup yields CDR1 MNHEY and CDR2 SVGAGI. Trimming stripped 3 bases from V and 7 bases from J, with 9 bases between. The CDR3 bases are TGTGCCAGCAGTTATCTAGGAGGTGGCTACACCTTC. It translates to CASSYLGGGYTF.

V is TRBV3-1 (or the pseudogene TRBV3-2) and J is TRBJ2-3, with 9 bases lining up with TRBD2. This CDR3 is built from 18 residues. Germline CDR1 is LGHDT and CDR2 is YNNKEL (reference sequence). With 3 bases clipped from V and 2 bases from J, the junction kept 12 bases outside the gene matches. The CDR3 region is CASSHPASSGTLTDTQYF. CDR3 coding DNA: TGTGCCAGCAGCCATCCTGCCTCTAGCGGGACCCTCACAGATACGCAGTATTTT.

The rearrangement links TRBV10-2 to TRBJ2-1; 9 positions match TRBD2. From germline, CDR1 is WSHSY and CDR2 SAAADI. J was trimmed by 2 bases and V by 7 bases; bases with no gene match: 15. CDR3 length: 18 residues. The CDR3 is CASIGTVKAGGTYNEQFF. The DNA for the CDR3 is TGCGCCAGCATTGGGACAGTAAAAGCGGGGGGTACCTACAATGAGCAGTTCTTC.

The chain has TRBV4-2 and TRBJ2-1, with 11 bases that match TRBD2. The CDR3 contains 18 residues. The germline V gene encodes CDR1 LGHNA and CDR2 YNFKEQ. Unmatched junction bases numbered 11, after V lost 0 bases and J lost 7 bases. This chain's CDR3 is CASSQEPPSSGGRNEQFF. CDR3 DNA: TGTGCCAGCAGCCAAGAGCCTCCCTCTAGCGGGGGGCGGAATGAGCAGTTCTTC.

The chain joins TRBV21-1 to TRBJ1-5; the table's D call TRBD1 went unverified against the DNA. TRBV21-1 is recorded as a pseudogene. CDR3 size: 18 residues. Here the CDR3 DNA reads TGTGCCAGCAGTGGGGACAGGGGGCACCGGTATAGCAATCAGCCCCAGCATTTT. Its translation is CASSGDRGHRYSNQPQHF.

The V gene is TRBV7-9, the J gene TRBJ1-6; a possible D gene is TRBD1 (5 bases). This CDR3 comprises 15 residues. V lost 5 bases to trimming and J lost 8 bases, with 16 bases between them. In germline, CDR1 is SEHNR, CDR2 FQNEAQ (reference sequence). In DNA, the CDR3 is TGTGCCAGCAGCCCCACCGGGGGGATGTATTCACCCCTCCACTTT. It translates to CASSPTGGMYSPLHF. The entire variable domain, with the rest obtained from reference TRBV7-9 and TRBJ1-6, is as follows: DTGVSQNPRHKITKRGQNVTFRCDPISEHNRLYWYRQTLGQGPEFLTYFQNEAQLEKSRLLSDRFSAERPKGSFSTLEIQRTEQGDSAMYLCASSPTGGMYSPLHFGNGTRLTVT.

The chain has TRBV20-1 and TRBJ1-2; TRBD1 matches 8 bases. This CDR3 has 11 amino acids. CDR1 is DFQATT and CDR2 is SNEGSKA in the germline V gene (reference sequence). V shed 7 bases, J shed 7 bases, and the junction held 5 bases outside the gene matches. CDR3 region: CSVQGAGGYTF. Written as DNA, the CDR3 is TGCAGTGTGCAGGGGGCGGGTGGCTACACCTTC.

The V gene is TRBV30, the J gene TRBJ1-2, with TRBD1 matching over 8 bases. Germline V CDR1 and CDR2: GTSNPN, SVGIG (reference sequence). The CDR3 sequence is 14 residues long. Trimming at V came to 2 bases and at J to 7 bases, leaving 9 bases not matched to a gene. For the CDR3, the DNA is TGTGCCTGGAGTAGGGAGCAGGGGGCTGGTGGCTACACCTTC. This sequence encodes CAWSREQGAGGYTF.

The table lists this clone with a count of one. The chain is built from TRBV14 and TRBJ1-1; D may be TRBD1 (5 bases). Germline lookup yields CDR1 SGHDN and CDR2 FVKESK. This CDR3 is built from 15 residues. Between the trimmed V and J ends, which lost 4 bases and 6 bases, there was a span of 18 bases. CDR3 sequence reads: CASSPYGGARAEAFF. For the CDR3, the DNA is TGTGCCAGCAGCCCCTATGGAGGGGCGCGGGCTGAAGCTTTCTTT.

This sequence joins TRBV12-3 or TRBV12-4 and TRBJ2-3, with 8 bases identical to TRBD2. J lost 5 bases, V lost 8 bases, and 6 bases had no gene match. The CDR3 runs 13 residues. The DNA of the CDR3 is TGTGCCAGCTGGCGGGGGGCGTTAGATACGCAGTATTTT. This translates into CASWRGALDTQYF.

The genes are TRBV6-5 and TRBJ2-5; D is unclear. The length of the CDR3 is 16 residues. CDR1 MNHEY and CDR2 SVGAGI come from the germline V gene. V lost 0 bases and J lost 0, with 11 bases in between. DNA of the CDR3: TGTGCCAGCAGTTACTCCCGGAGCGCAAACCAAGAGACCCAGTACTTC. It yields the protein CASSYSRSANQETQYF.

The chain uses TRBV19 and TRBJ2-3, with TRBD2 matching over 10 bases. The CDR3 has 16 amino acids. Germline V gene sequence: CDR1 LNHDA, CDR2 SQIVND (reference sequence). V lost 5 bases and J lost 5; bases outside the gene matches: 10. DNA for the CDR3: TGTGCCAGTAGTGCTCAGCGGGGGGGGCCAAAAGATACGCAGTATTTT. It yields the protein CASSAQRGGPKDTQYF.

The rearrangement joins TRBV11-2 to TRBJ1-1; D is possibly TRBD1 (6 bases). This CDR3 region has 15 residues. CDR1 and CDR2 from the germline V gene are SGHAT and FQNNGV. V was cut by 4 bases and J by 0 bases, with 12 bases left in between. For the CDR3, the DNA is TGTGCCAGCAGCTCGCGGACAGAGGTGAACACTGAAGCTTTCTTT. This translates into CASSSRTEVNTEAFF. The full variable domain, in which reference TRBV11-2 and TRBJ1-1 provide the parts outside the CDR3, is EAGVAQSPRYKIIEKRQSVAFWCNPISGHATLYWYQQILGQGPKLLIQFQNNGVVDDSQLPKDRFSAERLKGVDSTLKIQPAKLEDSAVYLCASSSRTEVNTEAFFGQGTRLTVV.

This clone was seen only a few times. The genes are TRBV7-2 and TRBJ1-1; D ambiguous. Trimming removed 1 base from V and 1 base from J, with 10 bases in between. Germline V lookup: CDR1 SGHTA, CDR2 FQGNSA. There are 15 residues in the CDR3. The CDR3 DNA sequence: TGTGCCAGCAGCTTAGGTCCGGTCCGGAACACTGAAGCTTTCTTT. It codes for CASSLGPVRNTEAFF.

Only a few counts were recorded for this clone. V is TRBV30 and J is TRBJ1-2; D is possibly TRBD1 (6 bases). CDR3 size: 13 residues. With 6 bases removed from V and 8 bases from J, the gap between germline ends came to 19 bases. Germline values: CDR1 GTSNPN, CDR2 SVGIG (reference sequence). CDR3 protein: CACRDKRSAGYTF. In DNA form, the CDR3 reads TGTGCCTGCCGGGACAAACGTAGCGCCGGCTACACCTTC. The full variable domain, rest sourced from reference TRBV30 and TRBJ1-2, is SQTIHQWPATLVQPVGSPLSLECTVEGTSNPNLYWYRQAAGRGLQLLFYSVGIGQISSEVPQNLSASRPQDRQFILSSKKLLLSDSGFYLCACRDKRSAGYTFGSGTRLTVV.

The rearrangement uses TRBV7-2 and TRBJ2-7; 16 bases agree with TRBD2. CDR1 and CDR2 from the germline V gene are SGHTA and FQGNSA. CDR3 length: 17 amino acids. J lost 4 bases, V lost 7 bases, and 10 bases had no gene match. The CDR3: CASTPPGLAGGPYEQYF. CDR3 bases: TGTGCCAGCACCCCCCCGGGACTAGCGGGGGGGCCGTACGAGCAGTACTTC.

The J gene is TRBJ1-1, the V gene TRBV10-3; TRBD1 agrees at 7 bases. Germline trimming cut 10 bases from V and 4 bases from J; bases unmatched to any gene: 9. The germline gives CDR1 ENHRY, CDR2 SYGVKD. This CDR3 contains 13 residues. The CDR3 bases are TGTGCCAGTACGAGAGGGACAGCCACTGAAGCTTTCTTT. This encodes CASTRGTATEAFF.

The chain links TRBV5-1 to TRBJ2-3, with TRBD2 identical over 16 bases. The V gene end was trimmed by 4 bases and the J gene end by 9 bases; junction bases not matched to a gene: 8. Germline V gives CDR1 SGHRS, CDR2 YFSETQ. The CDR3 has 16 residues. CDR3 DNA: TGCGCCAGCAGCACCGGGACTAGCGGGGGGGAGGACACGCAGTATTTT. Protein: CASSTGTSGGEDTQYF. Full variable domain (missing parts from reference TRBV5-1 and TRBJ2-3): KAGVTQTPRYLIKTRGQQVTLSCSPISGHRSVSWYQQTPGQGLQFLFEYFSETQRNKGNFPGRFSGRQFSNSRSEMNVSTLELGDSALYLCASSTGTSGGEDTQYFGPGTRLTVL.

This chain uses TRBV9 with TRBJ2-2; D gene unclear. CDR1 SGDLS and CDR2 YYNGEE come from the germline V gene. The CDR3 spans 19 residues. V lost 0 bases and J lost 2, with 20 bases in between. The CDR3 DNA reads as TGTGCCAGCAGCGTAGGCGGCCGGGTACGGGTGGGTAACACCGGGGAGCTGTTTTTT. It is translated as CASSVGGRVRVGNTGELFF.

The chain uses TRBV11-2 and TRBJ2-1, with 8 bases lining up with TRBD1. The CDR3 spans 14 residues. Germline values: CDR1 SGHAT, CDR2 FQNNGV. V gave up 1 base and J gave up 8 bases; unmatched junction bases: 4. CDR3 in amino acids: CASSLAPDRDEQFF. The CDR3 DNA reads as TGTGCCAGCAGCTTAGCCCCGGACAGGGATGAGCAGTTCTTC.

The rearrangement joins TRBV5-3 to TRBJ1-1, with 7 bases that match TRBD1. TRBV5-3 is an ORF, with its function uncertain. The trim removed 3 bases at V and 4 bases at J, leaving 3 bases unmatched. The CDR3 is 13 residues long. CDR3 coding DNA: TGTGCCAGAAGCTCTAGACAGGGCACTGAAGCTTTCTTT. Amino acids: CARSSRQGTEAFF.

This chain connects TRBV7-6 to TRBJ1-1; D gene ambiguous. The germline V and J ends were trimmed by 1 base and 0 bases, with 12 bases remaining between them. This CDR3 comprises 16 residues. Germline assignment: CDR1 SGHVS and CDR2 FNYEAQ. The CDR3 nucleotides are TGTGCCAGCAGCTTAGGGTCTGCCGGTGTGAACACTGAAGCTTTCTTT. As protein: CASSLGSAGVNTEAFF.

The V call is TRBV19, the J call TRBJ1-5; a weak D match, TRBD1 (5 bases). The CDR3 has 15 amino acids. CDR1 and CDR2 from the germline V gene are LNHDA and SQIVND (reference sequence). Deletions cut 3 bases from V and 4 bases from J, with 13 bases between. The CDR3 loop is CASSIGQGTNQPQHF. DNA for the CDR3: TGTGCCAGTAGTATCGGGCAGGGCACAAATCAGCCCCAGCATTTT.